What follows is one T cell receptor beta chain and its context. cDNA prepared by RNA extraction and subsequent reverse transcription served as the template for sequencing. Clones were sequenced by immunoSEQ multiplex PCR, and TCRdb holds only the in-frame ones, with some missing. The repertoire consists of about 150,000 clones, with around 47% occurring once and the leading ten covering approximately 6.8%. This entry belongs to a study of CD8+ T cells in alopecia areata. The CDR3 is made up of 14 amino acids. J was trimmed by 6 bases and V by 6 bases; bases with no gene match: 8. This chain uses TRBV6-7 with TRBJ2-1; 7 bases are shared with TRBD2. TRBV6-7 is designated an ORF whose function remains uncertain. This clonotype was sampled from a human donor with alopecia areata. Sequenced: CD4+ T cells sorted from blood. CDR3 DNA: TGTGCCAGCAGGCGGGAGATAGAGGGCAATGAGCAGTTCTTC. This gives the protein CASRREIEGNEQFF.